This is a list of T cell receptor beta chains from one sample in a study of blood T cells in healthy people across ages. TCRdb re-analysed the 5' RACE reads in MiXCR, keeping a single row per CDR3 protein. Of over 950,000 distinct CDR3 sequences in the sample, roughly 47% were seen once. The specimen sequenced was blood. The receptors shown here come from a woman in her fifties or sixties in good health. Each CDR3 is given with its conserved first and last residue. The D gene is left open where the match is weak. Clone sizes are given selectively: once, few, many, or a class where the clone is expanded.

D | J | V | size | DNA | CDR3
TRBD2 | TRBJ2-2 | TRBV5-1 | once | TGCGCCAGCAGCTTGGACGGTCCGTGGCTAGCGGGAGGAACCGGGGAGCTGTTTTTT | CASSLDGPWLAGGTGELFF
TRBD1 | TRBJ1-4 | TRBV7-2 | - | TGTGCCAGCAGCTTGGGCGGGACAGAGAATGAAAAACTGTTTTTT | CASSLGGTENEKLFF
- | TRBJ2-7 | TRBV4-3 | once | TGCGCCTGCAGCCAAGGGACTTGGGGATACTACGAGCAGTACTTC | CACSQGTWGYYEQYF
- | TRBJ2-4 | TRBV2 | - | TGTGCCAGCAGTGACTCTCCAAATGGTCTCATTCAGTACTTC | CASSDSPNGLIQYF
- | TRBJ1-2 | TRBV5-1 | once | TGCGCCAGCAGCTTGGAAGCAGGGGCGCCGGATGGCTACACCTTC | CASSLEAGAPDGYTF
TRBD2 | TRBJ2-1 | TRBV20-1 | once | TGCAGTGCCGTCGGGACTAGCGGGAGTATCTCCTACAATGAGCAGTTCTTC | CSAVGTSGSISYNEQFF
TRBD2 | TRBJ2-7 | TRBV7-2 | - | TGTGCCAGCAGCGGCCTAGCGGGAGGGCCCTACGAGCAGTACTTC | CASSGLAGGPYEQYF
- | TRBJ2-7 | TRBV12-3/TRBV12-4 | - | TGTGCCAGCAGTTTCGGACAGTCCTCCTACGAGCAGTACTTC | CASSFGQSSYEQYF
- | TRBJ2-7 | TRBV5-6 | - | TGTGCCAGCAGCCCGGGGGCAGGGGATCTCTACGAGCAGTACTTC | CASSPGAGDLYEQYF
TRBD1 | TRBJ2-7 | TRBV3-1 | many | TGTGCCAGCAGCCAACCCGGGACAGGGGGCTACGAGCAGTACTTC | CASSQPGTGGYEQYF
- | TRBJ2-1 | TRBV20-1 | - | TGCAGTGCTAGAGATTGGACCCGCTCGGGGAGCTCCTACAATGAGCAGTTCTTC | CSARDWTRSGSSYNEQFF
- | TRBJ2-5 | TRBV12-3/TRBV12-4 | - | TGTGCCAGCAGACGGGAGCTGGTAGAGACCCAGTACTTC | CASRRELVETQYF
- | TRBJ2-3 | TRBV7-3 | - | TGTGCCAGCAGCGTAAGGCTTCGGGATACGCAGTATTTT | CASSVRLRDTQYF
- | TRBJ2-1 | TRBV4-1 | - | TGCGCCAGCAGCCAAGGTACCATGGGGCTCAATGAGCAGTTCTTC | CASSQGTMGLNEQFF
TRBD2 | TRBJ2-1 | TRBV6-2/TRBV6-3 | few | TGTGCCAGCGCCTCAGCAGGCGGACTAGCGGGTCTGAGCTCCTACAATGAGCAGTTCTTC | CASASAGGLAGLSSYNEQFF
- | TRBJ2-3 | TRBV20-1 | - | TGCAGTGCGGCAGGAGACACAGATACGCAGTATTTT | CSAAGDTDTQYF
- | TRBJ2-3 | TRBV2 | - | TGTGCCAGCAGTGAAGGACTGGCGGGGAGCATAGATACGCAGTATTTT | CASSEGLAGSIDTQYF
TRBD2 | TRBJ2-5 | TRBV12-3/TRBV12-4 | few | TGTGCCAGCAGCCCCGGGACTAGCGTCCCCTACCAAGAGACCCAGTACTTC | CASSPGTSVPYQETQYF
- | TRBJ1-1 | TRBV28 | - | TGTGCCAGCAGCCTCCGGGCAAGACGCACTGAAGCTTTCTTT | CASSLRARRTEAFF
- | TRBJ2-5 | TRBV9 | many | TGTGCCAGCAGCGTAGGTACATCCCAAGAGACCCAGTACTTC | CASSVGTSQETQYF
TRBD1 | TRBJ2-7 | TRBV28 | - | TGTGCCAGCAGCAAAACTTACGGGACAGACGATTTCTCCTACGAGCAGTACTTC | CASSKTYGTDDFSYEQYF
- | TRBJ1-4 | TRBV29-1 | many | TGCAGCGCGGGACAAACAGATGAAAAACTGTTTTTT | CSAGQTDEKLFF
TRBD1 | TRBJ1-2 | TRBV6-2/TRBV6-3 | - | TGTGCCAGCAGTTACGGAGGACAGGGGTTAAGCGGCTACACCTTC | CASSYGGQGLSGYTF
TRBD2 | TRBJ2-3 | TRBV7-2 | few | TGTGCCAGCAGATCCGTTAGCGGGAGCACAGATACGCAGTATTTT | CASRSVSGSTDTQYF
- | TRBJ2-3 | TRBV24-1 | - | TGTGCCACCAGTGCCCTCGGGACACAGGGTCGCGATACGCAGTATTTT | CATSALGTQGRDTQYF
TRBD2 | TRBJ2-7 | TRBV7-8 | - | TGTGCCAGCAGCACCCCCACCACCGGGACTAGATTCTACGAGCAGTACTTC | CASSTPTTGTRFYEQYF
TRBD2 | TRBJ2-7 | TRBV7-2 | many | TGCGCCAGCAGCCTCCTAGCGGGAGGTTCCTACGAGCAGTACTTC | CASSLLAGGSYEQYF
- | TRBJ2-2 | TRBV7-2 | few | TGTGCCAGCAGCTTACTGAGTCTTAGGAACACCGGGGAGCTGTTTTTT | CASSLLSLRNTGELFF
- | TRBJ1-2 | TRBV12-3/TRBV12-4 | few | TGTGCCAGCAGTTCAGAGACTAACTATGGCTACACCTTC | CASSSETNYGYTF
- | TRBJ2-1 | TRBV10-3 | - | TGTGCCACCCAGACTGGGCCTTCGGGCAATGAGCAGTTCTTC | CATQTGPSGNEQFF
- | TRBJ1-2 | TRBV5-1 | few | TGCGCCAGCAGCTCGGACAAGGGACGTGGCTACACCTTC | CASSSDKGRGYTF
TRBD2 | TRBJ2-5 | TRBV20-1 | - | TGCAGTGCTATTCCGGGACTAGCGGGACAAGAGACCCAGTACTTC | CSAIPGLAGQETQYF
TRBD2 | TRBJ2-7 | TRBV20-1 | - | TGCAGTGCTAGAGACCCTGCGACTAGCGGGGACGAGCAGTACTTC | CSARDPATSGDEQYF
- | TRBJ2-3 | TRBV6-2/TRBV6-3 | - | TGTGCCAGCAGTTACACGGGGGCTGGTACGCAGTATTTT | CASSYTGAGTQYF
- | TRBJ2-3 | TRBV12-3/TRBV12-4 | - | TGTGCCAGCAGCATAGAGGGGGGAGATACGCAGTATTTT | CASSIEGGDTQYF
- | TRBJ2-7 | TRBV29-1 | - | TGCAGCGTTAGGCGGGGATACGAGCAGTACTTC | CSVRRGYEQYF
TRBD2 | TRBJ2-7 | TRBV7-2 | - | TGTGCCAGCAGTTCCGGGACTAGCGGACTCTACGAGCAGTACTTC | CASSSGTSGLYEQYF
TRBD1 | TRBJ1-2 | TRBV4-1 | - | TGCGCCAGCAGCCAAGCCCGGGACAGCAACTATGGCTACACCTTC | CASSQARDSNYGYTF
- | TRBJ1-6 | TRBV4-1 | few | TGCGCCAGCAGCCAAGAAGAGGGAAGCCATACTTCACCCCTCCACTTT | CASSQEEGSHTSPLHF
- | TRBJ2-5 | TRBV6-5 | - | TGTGCCAGCAGTCCGTGGAGCGCGACCCAAGAGACCCAGTACTTC | CASSPWSATQETQYF
- | TRBJ1-1 | TRBV7-8 | few | TGTGCCAGCAGCTTAAATCTGGGCCAGAGGGGCACTGAAGCTTTCTTT | CASSLNLGQRGTEAFF
TRBD2 | TRBJ2-7 | TRBV7-2 | - | TGTGCCAGCAGCCCTGAGGGAACTAGCGGGATCTACGAGCAGTACTTC | CASSPEGTSGIYEQYF
TRBD2 | TRBJ2-3 | TRBV29-1 | - | TGCAGCGTTCTACTAGCGGGAGGCCGCACAGATACGCCGTATTTT | CSVLLAGGRTDTPYF
TRBD2 | TRBJ2-7 | TRBV30 | - | TGTGCCTGGAGCGGGGGGGGCAACTACGAGCAGTACTTC | CAWSGGGNYEQYF
- | TRBJ2-1 | TRBV20-1 | - | TGCAGTGCGAGGGCGTTTTCCTACAATGAGCAGTTCTTC | CSARAFSYNEQFF
- | TRBJ1-6 | TRBV2 | - | TGTGCCAGCAGTCCCCCCGGGACACTTTCGCTCCACTTT | CASSPPGTLSLHF
TRBD2 | TRBJ2-1 | TRBV15 | once | TGTGCCACCAGCAGAGCCTCGATCCTAGCGGGAGGGCGGAATGAGCAGTTCTTC | CATSRASILAGGRNEQFF
- | TRBJ1-2 | TRBV2 | - | TGTGCCAGCTTAAGGGGGGTCGGCAGGGAAAATGGCTACACCTTC | CASLRGVGRENGYTF
TRBD2 | TRBJ2-3 | TRBV29-1 | - | TGCAGCGTTGAACTAGCGGGAATCACAGATACGCAGTATTTT | CSVELAGITDTQYF
TRBD2 | TRBJ2-1 | TRBV12-3/TRBV12-4 | - | TGTGCCAGCAGTTCGCTAAGCGGGAGGGCCAGGTTGGGAGAGCAGTTCTTC | CASSSLSGRARLGEQFF
TRBD2 | TRBJ2-1 | TRBV7-2 | - | TGTGCCAGCAGCCCCCTAGCGGGAGGAGCCTCCGTAGAGCAGTTCTTC | CASSPLAGGASVEQFF
TRBD1 | TRBJ2-3 | TRBV6-1 | - | TGTGCCAGCAGGGTTTCGGGGACAGGGACCACAGATACGCAGTATTTT | CASRVSGTGTTDTQYF
- | TRBJ2-3 | TRBV5-6 | - | TGTGCCAGCAGCTTGTTTGAGCGGGACATAGATACGCAGTATTTT | CASSLFERDIDTQYF
- | TRBJ2-7 | TRBV6-1 | - | TGTGCCAGCCCGATAGGGTACGAGCAGTACTTC | CASPIGYEQYF
- | TRBJ1-1 | TRBV30 | - | TGTGCCTCCCTAGGACTTCTGAACACTGAAGCTTTCTTT | CASLGLLNTEAFF